A selection of T cell receptor beta chains follows, all from one sample in a study of yellow fever vaccine responses in identical twins. TCRdb reprocessed the RT-PCR reads with MiXCR, giving one entry per CDR3 protein. The table records some 11,000 distinct CDR3 sequences, 77% of them present only once. The sample in question was T cells from blood (PBMCs), unsorted or a sorted subset (not recorded which), obtained before or after yellow fever vaccination (not recorded which). These receptors all stem from a woman in her late teens or twenties who received the yellow fever vaccine. The CDR3 runs from the conserved cysteine through the conserved F or W. The D gene is left open where the match is weak. Only some rows state a clone size, as once, few, many or a class for expanded clones.

j_gene	v_gene	d_gene	abundance	CDR3aa	CDR3nt
TRBJ2-1	TRBV7-1	TRBD2	.	CASSSGTSGPILFEQFF	TGTGCCAGCAGCTCAGGGACTAGCGGTCCGATTTTGTTCGAGCAGTTCTTC
TRBJ2-5	TRBV7-6	.	.	CASSHCDVVETQYF	TGTGCCAGCAGCCACTGTGATGTGGTCGAGACCCAGTACTTC
TRBJ2-1	TRBV20-1	TRBD2	.	CSQTSGGVSYNEQFF	TGCAGTCAAACTAGCGGGGGGGTGTCCTACAATGAGCAGTTCTTC
TRBJ2-7	TRBV11-1	TRBD2	.	CASSPPRGGAKYEQYF	TGTGCCAGCAGCCCTCCCCGGGGGGGCGCTAAATACGAGCAGTACTTC
TRBJ2-5	TRBV20-1	.	.	CSAMETQYF	TGCAGTGCTATGGAGACCCAGTACTTC
TRBJ1-1	TRBV27	.	.	CASSLSRWSTEAFF	TGTGCCAGCAGTTTATCCCGCTGGAGCACTGAAGCTTTCTTT
TRBJ2-7	TRBV3-1	.	few	CASSQDLSSSSYEQYF	TGTGCCAGCAGCCAAGATTTGAGCTCTTCATCCTACGAGCAGTACTTC
TRBJ2-7	TRBV7-6	TRBD1	.	CASSLAEDRGSSYEQYF	TGTGCCAGCAGCTTAGCTGAAGACAGGGGAAGCTCCTACGAGCAGTACTTC
TRBJ1-4	TRBV4-1	TRBD1	.	CASSQDQGTGAEKLFF	TGCGCCAGCAGCCAAGATCAGGGGACAGGGGCTGAAAAACTGTTTTTT
TRBJ2-7	TRBV5-5	.	.	CASRLLPGGPGEQYF	TGTGCCAGCAGACTCCTCCCAGGGGGGCCCGGGGAGCAGTACTTC
TRBJ2-1	TRBV7-3	TRBD1	.	CASSLGTGPYNEQFF	TGTGCCAGCAGCTTAGGGACAGGCCCCTACAATGAGCAGTTCTTC
TRBJ2-1	TRBV5-6	TRBD1	.	CASSFGTGGNEQFF	TGTGCCAGCAGCTTTGGGACAGGGGGTAATGAGCAGTTCTTC
TRBJ2-1	TRBV29-1	.	.	CSVKDRHNEQFF	TGCAGCGTTAAGGACAGACACAATGAGCAGTTCTTC
TRBJ1-5	TRBV11-1	TRBD1	few	CASSLGQGPEGNQPQHF	TGTGCCAGCAGCTTAGGACAGGGCCCGGAAGGCAATCAGCCCCAGCATTTT
TRBJ2-3	TRBV27	TRBD2	.	CASSSFAGGADTQYF	TGTGCCAGCAGTTCGTTTGCGGGAGGCGCAGATACGCAGTATTTT
TRBJ2-7	TRBV9	TRBD1	once	CASSPLTGGYEQYF	TGTGCCAGCAGCCCACTTACAGGGGGCTACGAGCAGTACTTC